Listed here is a single T cell receptor (beta chain). These data belong to a study of blood T cell repertoires in COVID-19. Looking at the study overall: PBMCs, B-cell-depleted T cells, or T cells provided the cDNA or gDNA that made up the material.

CDR1 is MNHEY and CDR2 is SMNVEV in the germline V gene (reference sequence). CDR3 length equals 14 residues. The V end was cut by 6 bases, the J end by 0 bases, with 11 bases between. Original processing methods: Estimation of nucleated cell counts was performed using reference gene primer amplification. Profiling relied on immunoSEQ multiplex PCR, and the TCRdb table lists in-frame clones only, not all of them. Clone size and V and J calls were adopted from that table, with D and trimming inferred from the DNA. The sample contains hundreds of thousands of clones, approximately 90% of which appear only once.

The chain recombines TRBV27 with TRBJ1-1, with a weak D call TRBD1 (6 bases). The TCR was taken from a man older than 75 with acute or convalescent COVID-19. The sequenced sample was peripheral blood. CDR3 in amino acids: CASRRGAMNTEAFF. The CDR3 DNA sequence: TGTGCCAGCAGGCGGGGGGCAATGAACACTGAAGCTTTCTTT.